The rows below give T cell receptor beta chains drawn from one sample of a study of T cells after yellow fever vaccination. TCRdb re-called the 5' RACE reads through MiXCR, storing one row per CDR3 protein. The repertoire includes under 300,000 distinct CDR3 sequences, about an eighth of them detected once, and about 0.54% sits in the top ten. Sequencing used CD4+ T cells sorted from PBMCs, obtained 45 days after the yellow fever booster vaccination. These receptors were taken from a man under 40 who received the YFV17D yellow fever vaccine. The CDR3 runs from the conserved cysteine through the conserved F or W. Fields, in order: clone size, D gene, V gene, J gene, CDR3 protein, CDR3 DNA. A D gene is named only where the DNA matches it firmly. Clone size, where shown, is once, few, many, or a class for clones that have expanded.

-	TRBD1	TRBV5-4	TRBJ1-1	CASSLVGSVGGTGPTEAFF	TGTGCCAGCAGCTTGGTTGGGTCTGTCGGGGGGACAGGCCCTACTGAAGCTTTCTTT
many	TRBD1	TRBV5-1	TRBJ1-1	CASSLRDRNTEAFF	TGCGCCAGCAGCTTGAGGGACAGGAACACTGAAGCTTTCTTT
-	-	TRBV11-2	TRBJ2-7	CASSLVATSQNEQYF	TGTGCCAGCAGCTTAGTAGCGACATCACAGAACGAGCAGTACTTC
few	-	TRBV12-3/TRBV12-4	TRBJ2-7	CASSPARGTYEQYF	TGTGCCAGCAGTCCGGCGAGGGGAACCTACGAGCAGTACTTC
-	-	TRBV20-1	TRBJ2-3	CSAIRAGSSTDTQYF	TGCAGTGCCATCCGCGCGGGGTCTAGCACAGATACGCAGTATTTT
-	TRBD2	TRBV7-8	TRBJ2-2	CASSPKTVAGGRGTGELFF	TGTGCCAGCAGCCCAAAGACCGTAGCGGGAGGGCGAGGCACCGGGGAGCTGTTTTTT
-	-	TRBV10-3	TRBJ2-2	CAISLGVNTGELFF	TGTGCCATCAGTCTGGGCGTGAACACCGGGGAGCTGTTTTTT
few	-	TRBV5-1	TRBJ2-1	CASSLAEGASYNEQFF	TGCGCCAGCAGCTTGGCTGAGGGCGCGAGCTACAATGAGCAGTTCTTC
few	TRBD2	TRBV5-4	TRBJ2-7	CASSPRGPAGGSYEQYF	TGTGCCAGCAGCCCTCGCGGACCAGCGGGAGGGTCTTACGAGCAGTACTTC
few	TRBD2	TRBV7-2	TRBJ2-7	CASSSRSSGSTYEQYF	TGTGCCAGCAGCTCGCGTTCTAGCGGATCAACCTACGAGCAGTACTTC
few	-	TRBV11-2	TRBJ2-1	CASSLVSSPSFGNEQFF	TGTGCCAGCAGCTTAGTATCGTCGCCCTCGTTTGGGAATGAGCAGTTCTTC
few	TRBD2	TRBV3-1	TRBJ2-3	CASSQERAGLDPDTQYF	TGTGCCAGCAGCCAAGAGCGAGCGGGACTAGACCCAGATACGCAGTATTTT
-	-	TRBV7-2	TRBJ2-1	CASSLDLANNEQFF	TGTGCCAGCAGCCTGGATTTAGCCAACAATGAGCAGTTCTTC
-	TRBD2	TRBV7-2	TRBJ2-7	CASSLVAGVSAEQYF	TGTGCCAGCAGCTTAGTAGCGGGGGTGAGCGCCGAGCAGTACTTC
few	-	TRBV12-3/TRBV12-4	TRBJ2-1	CASSMASAGEQFF	TGTGCCAGCAGTATGGCTAGCGCGGGTGAGCAGTTCTTC
few	-	TRBV6-1	TRBJ2-4	CASSDWTLAKNIQYF	TGTGCCAGCAGTGACTGGACCCTAGCCAAAAACATTCAGTACTTC
few	-	TRBV5-1	TRBJ2-1	CASSTTRLSYNEQFF	TGCGCCAGCAGCACTACTAGACTCTCCTACAATGAGCAGTTCTTC
many	-	TRBV20-1	TRBJ1-5	CSALQGQVLPQHF	TGCAGTGCTTTACAGGGTCAGGTACTTCCCCAGCATTTT
-	-	TRBV18	TRBJ2-7	CASSPQSAYEQYF	TGTGCCAGCTCACCACAGAGCGCCTACGAGCAGTACTTC
many	TRBD1	TRBV5-1	TRBJ2-5	CASRMTGNAETQYF	TGCGCCAGCAGGATGACAGGGAACGCAGAGACCCAGTACTTC
-	-	TRBV20-1	TRBJ2-7	CSAALNALAHEQYF	TGCAGTGCTGCCCTCAACGCTCTAGCCCACGAGCAGTACTTC
many	-	TRBV12-3/TRBV12-4	TRBJ2-5	CASSPDRSQETQYF	TGTGCCAGCAGTCCCGACAGATCGCAAGAGACCCAGTACTTC
few	-	TRBV18	TRBJ2-2	CASSPLSSDLYTGELFF	TGTGCCAGCTCACCACTGTCTAGCGACCTTTACACCGGGGAGCTGTTTTTT
many	TRBD2	TRBV5-1	TRBJ2-1	CASSLELAGRDEQFF	TGCGCCAGCAGCTTGGAACTAGCGGGGAGGGATGAGCAGTTCTTC
many	-	TRBV28	TRBJ2-5	CASSLRELQYF	TGTGCCAGCAGTTTAAGAGAGCTCCAGTACTTC
-	-	TRBV6-2/TRBV6-3	TRBJ2-7	CASRVPGQLYEQYF	TGTGCCAGCAGGGTACCTGGACAGCTCTACGAGCAGTACTTC
-	TRBD2	TRBV7-8	TRBJ2-1	CASSFLAGVEEEQFF	TGTGCCAGCAGCTTTCTAGCGGGAGTAGAAGAGGAGCAGTTCTTC
few	TRBD2	TRBV7-3	TRBJ2-1	CASSFGGAGPEQFF	TGTGCCAGCAGCTTCGGTGGAGCGGGGCCTGAGCAGTTCTTC
few	TRBD1	TRBV18	TRBJ1-6	CASSFEQGASYNSPLHF	TGTGCCAGCTCATTTGAACAGGGGGCATCCTATAATTCACCCCTCCACTTT
-	-	TRBV5-1	TRBJ2-3	CASSSLVDTQYF	TGCGCCAGCAGCTCTTTGGTGGATACGCAGTATTTT
many	TRBD1	TRBV11-2	TRBJ2-1	CASSLHGTGSREQFF	TGTGCCAGCAGCTTACACGGGACAGGGTCTCGTGAGCAGTTCTTC
-	-	TRBV18	TRBJ1-1	CASSLTTDGGEAFF	TGTGCCAGCTCACTAACCACAGACGGAGGGGAAGCTTTCTTT
-	-	TRBV3-1	TRBJ2-2	CASSQDWGTGELFF	TGTGCCAGCAGCCAAGATTGGGGGACCGGGGAGCTGTTTTTT
-	-	TRBV18	TRBJ2-4	CASSPSGSQNIQYF	TGTGCCAGCTCACCAAGTGGGAGCCAAAACATTCAGTACTTC
few	-	TRBV7-9	TRBJ2-5	CASSLAPIARQETQYF	TGTGCCAGCAGCTTAGCGCCAATAGCGAGACAAGAGACCCAGTACTTC
many	-	TRBV12-3/TRBV12-4	TRBJ2-7	CASRPAIAYEQYF	TGTGCCAGCAGGCCGGCGATTGCCTACGAGCAGTACTTC
-	TRBD2	TRBV20-1	TRBJ2-1	CSAPPRGAYNEQFF	TGCAGTGCCCCCCCTCGGGGGGCCTACAATGAGCAGTTCTTC
once	-	TRBV14	TRBJ2-1	CASSQDTVSNEQFF	TGTGCCAGCAGCCAAGACACAGTTTCAAATGAGCAGTTCTTC
few	-	TRBV7-9	TRBJ2-3	CASSLLARAPQYF	TGTGCCAGCAGCTTACTAGCGCGAGCCCCGCAGTATTTT
-	-	TRBV12-3/TRBV12-4	TRBJ1-1	CASSSGEWTEAFF	TGTGCCAGCAGTTCAGGGGAATGGACTGAAGCTTTCTTT
many	-	TRBV7-2	TRBJ2-7	CASSSPGAYEQYF	TGTGCCAGCAGCTCGCCTGGGGCCTACGAGCAGTACTTC